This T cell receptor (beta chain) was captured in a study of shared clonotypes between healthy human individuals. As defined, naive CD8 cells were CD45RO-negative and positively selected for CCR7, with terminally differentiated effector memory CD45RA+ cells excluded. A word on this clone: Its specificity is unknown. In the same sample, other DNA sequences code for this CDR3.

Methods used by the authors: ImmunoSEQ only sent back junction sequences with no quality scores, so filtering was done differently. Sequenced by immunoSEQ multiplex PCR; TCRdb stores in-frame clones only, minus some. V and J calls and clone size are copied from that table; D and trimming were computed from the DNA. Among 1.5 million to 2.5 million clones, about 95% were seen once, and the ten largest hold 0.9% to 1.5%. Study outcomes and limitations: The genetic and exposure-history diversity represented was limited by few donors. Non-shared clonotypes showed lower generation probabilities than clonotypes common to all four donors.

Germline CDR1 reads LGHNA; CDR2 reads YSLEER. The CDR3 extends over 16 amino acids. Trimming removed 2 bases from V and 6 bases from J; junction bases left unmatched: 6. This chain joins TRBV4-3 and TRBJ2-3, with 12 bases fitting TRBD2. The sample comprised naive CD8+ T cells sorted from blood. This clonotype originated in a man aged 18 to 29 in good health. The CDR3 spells CASSQRLAGEGDTQYF. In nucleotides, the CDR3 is TGCGCCAGCAGCCAAAGACTAGCGGGAGAAGGGGATACGCAGTATTTT.